This TCR beta chain is drawn from a study of T cell responses to AZD1222 COVID-19 vaccine. Overall study results and limits: Spike-specific TCR breadth rose after two AZD1222 doses, and depth rose as well. Spike-wide coverage was observed for vaccine-associated CD4 TCRs, with dominant responses at 160-218 and 743-854.

Repertoires were generated with immunoSEQ multiplex PCR, while TCRdb's copy carries only in-frame clones and drops some. Of about 180,000 clones listed, 92% are singletons. The CDR3 is made up of 13 amino acids. V dropped 1 base and J dropped 7 bases, with 8 bases sitting between them. Germline V CDR1 and CDR2: SGHTA, FQGNSA. To note about this clone: The antigen is not known.

The chain has TRBV7-2 and TRBJ1-3, with no clear D. The origin of this receptor is an adult who received the AZD1222 COVID-19 vaccine. Specimen: peripheral blood, collected 28 days after the second AZD1222 dose. This CDR3 is CASSLDLFNTIYF. The CDR3 region has the DNA TGTGCCAGCAGCTTAGACCTTTTCAACACCATATATTTT. The full variable domain, its missing parts supplied by reference TRBV7-2 and TRBJ1-3, is GAGVSQSPSNKVTEKGKDVELRCDPISGHTALYWYRQSLGQGLEFLIYFQGNSAPDKSGLPSDRFSAERTGGSVSTLTIQRTQQEDSAVYLCASSLDLFNTIYFGEGSWLTVV.